The 26 T cell receptor beta chains in this list originate from one sample, sequenced in a study of T cell clones after liver transplantation. The repertoire was sequenced with immunoSEQ multiplex PCR; TCRdb's copy has only in-frame clones and lacks some. The sample lists over 100,000 clones, approximately 85% occurring once. Sequencing used CD4+ T cells from blood, obtained before liver transplant. These receptors came from a human donor who received a liver transplant.

The chain carries TRBV4-1 and TRBJ2-7; TRBD1 matches 8 bases. CDR1 is MGHRA and CDR2 is YSYEKL in the germline V gene. V was pared by 2 bases and J by 5 bases, with 5 bases of the junction left unmatched. CDR3 length: 14 amino acids. In DNA form, the CDR3 reads TGCGCCAGCAGCCAAAGGACAGGGAGCGACGAGCAGTACTTC. Translating it yields CASSQRTGSDEQYF.

The gene calls are TRBV15 and TRBJ2-1; TRBD2 agrees at 9 bases. The CDR3 is made up of 18 amino acids. Looked up from germline, CDR1 is LNHNV and CDR2 is YYDKDF (reference sequence). Unmatched junction bases numbered 6, after V lost 0 bases and J lost 0 bases. The CDR3 sequence is CATSRDRSGRSSYNEQFF. DNA for the CDR3: TGTGCCACCAGCAGAGACCGTAGCGGGAGAAGCTCCTACAATGAGCAGTTCTTC.

The chain is built from TRBV5-1 and TRBJ2-5; maybe TRBD1 (6 bases). Trimming shortened V by 3 bases and J by 2 bases, and 11 bases separated the two germline ends. The CDR3 sequence is 14 residues long. Germline values: CDR1 SGHRS, CDR2 YFSETQ. CDR3 residues: CASSYFDRQETQYF. As DNA, the CDR3 is TGCGCCAGCAGCTACTTCGACAGGCAAGAGACCCAGTACTTC.

CDR3 residues: CASSLSQGSYGYTF. The CDR3 DNA reads as TGTGCCAGCAGCTTGAGCCAGGGAAGCTATGGCTACACCTTC. This chain connects TRBV5-6 to TRBJ1-2; D is perhaps TRBD1 (5 bases). The V and J ends lost 1 base and 4 bases respectively, with 11 bases between them. The CDR3 extends over 14 amino acids. Per the germline V gene, CDR1 is SGHDT and CDR2 is YYEEEE.

The chain combines TRBV27 with TRBJ2-5; tentatively, D is TRBD2 (7 bases). This CDR3 region has 15 residues. The germline CDR1 and CDR2 sequences are MNHEY and SMNVEV (reference sequence). V shed 2 bases and J shed 4 bases, with 14 bases lying between them. CDR3 in amino acids: CASSLGGARGETQYF. DNA of the CDR3: TGTGCCAGCAGTTTAGGGGGGGCGCGGGGAGAGACCCAGTACTTC.

This chain uses TRBV6-4 with TRBJ1-2, with a possible D match to TRBD1 (6 bases). V lost 7 bases and J lost 0, with 12 bases in between. CDR3 length: 14 amino acids. Germline V gene sequence: CDR1 MRHNA, CDR2 SNTAGT. CDR3 in DNA: TGTGCCAGCAATGGGGGCGTCCCTAACTATGGCTACACCTTC. It yields the protein CASNGGVPNYGYTF.

The chain uses TRBV28 and TRBJ1-2; D possibly corresponds to TRBD1 (6 bases). V shed 4 bases and J shed 6 bases, with 6 bases lying between them. CDR3 length: 11 amino acids. The germline gives CDR1 MDHEN, CDR2 SYDVKM. CDR3 DNA: TGTGCCAGCAGTTACAGGGATGGCTACACCTTC. Protein product: CASSYRDGYTF.

The V and J genes are TRBV5-4 and TRBJ2-7, with a tentative D call TRBD2 (5 bases). This CDR3 has 13 amino acids. The germline V gene has CDR1 SGHNT and CDR2 YYREEE (reference sequence). V was clipped by 3 bases and J by 6 bases, with 13 bases between them. In nucleotides, the CDR3 is TGTGCCAGCAGCTCTGGACTCGATTCCGAGCAGTACTTC. The encoded protein is CASSSGLDSEQYF.

This chain links TRBV4-1 with TRBJ2-7, with D possibly TRBD1 on 5 matching bases. The germline V and J ends were trimmed by 0 bases and 0 bases, with 12 bases remaining between them. Germline values: CDR1 MGHRA, CDR2 YSYEKL. The CDR3 has 16 residues. In DNA form, the CDR3 reads TGCGCCAGCAGCCAAGATGACGACAGCAACTCCTACGAGCAGTACTTC. Translated: CASSQDDDSNSYEQYF.

In DNA form, the CDR3 reads TGCGCCAGCAGCTTGGATCGGACAGGTGGGACCCAGTACTTC. It encodes CASSLDRTGGTQYF. V gene TRBV5-1 combines with J gene TRBJ2-5; TRBD1 matches at 7 bases. After removal of 0 bases from V and 7 bases from J, the junction contained 6 bases not matched to a gene. Germline CDR1 reads SGHRS; CDR2 reads YFSETQ. The CDR3 sequence is 14 residues long.

The chain is built from TRBV11-2 and TRBJ2-7, with TRBD1 matching over 7 bases. CDR3 length: 14 residues. Germline CDR1 SGHAT, CDR2 FQNNGV. Trimming took 3 bases from V and 2 from J; bases not matched to a gene: 4. CDR3 DNA sequence: TGTGCCAGCAGCTTCGAAACAGGGGCCTACGAGCAGTACTTC. This gives the protein CASSFETGAYEQYF.

This clone was counted a few times. The rearrangement joins TRBV29-1 to TRBJ1-5; no reliable D call. CDR1 and CDR2 (germline): SQVTM, ANQGSEA. V lost 4 bases to trimming and J lost 0 bases, with 4 bases between them. The CDR3 contains 12 residues. In nucleotides, the CDR3 is TGCAGCGTTGGCCATAGCAATCAGCCCCAGCATTTT. Its translation is CSVGHSNQPQHF.

V gene TRBV6-5 combines with J gene TRBJ1-6, with 8 bases lining up with TRBD1. This CDR3 has 15 residues. Germline V gene lookup returns CDR1 MNHEY and CDR2 SVGAGI. V was clipped by 5 bases and J by 8 bases; unmatched bases: 8. In DNA form, the CDR3 reads TGTGCCAGCAGTCCCCACGGACAGGGTTATTCACCCCTCCACTTT. Translation gives CASSPHGQGYSPLHF.

The CDR3 spells CASSILRTSGRYNEQFF. CDR3 DNA: TGTGCCAGTAGTATCCTTCGGACTAGCGGGCGTTACAATGAGCAGTTCTTC. The rearrangement joins TRBV19 to TRBJ2-1; 11 positions match TRBD2. The trim removed 3 bases at V and 4 bases at J, leaving 8 bases unmatched. The CDR3 has 17 residues. Per the germline V gene, CDR1 is LNHDA and CDR2 is SQIVND (reference sequence).

The J gene is TRBJ2-7, the V gene TRBV4-1, with TRBD2 matching over 8 bases. The V and J ends lost 1 base and 5 bases, in that order; junction bases with no gene match: 4. The CDR3 is 14 amino acids. Germline V lookup: CDR1 MGHRA, CDR2 YSYEKL. For the CDR3, the DNA is TGCGCCAGCAGCCAAGCGGGGGGGTTACACGAGCAGTACTTC. Translating gives CASSQAGGLHEQYF.

V gene TRBV29-1 combines with J gene TRBJ1-1, with TRBD1 matching over 10 bases. Germline CDR1 is SQVTM and CDR2 is ANQGSEA. There are 15 residues in the CDR3. The J segment lost 5 bases and the V segment lost 4 bases, leaving 10 bases of the junction unmatched. CDR3 in DNA: TGCAGCGTTGGCGGGGACAGGGGTTTAAGGACTGAAGCTTTCTTT. Translating it yields CSVGGDRGLRTEAFF.

This sequence joins TRBV5-1 and TRBJ2-1, with D unclear. This CDR3 has 14 amino acids. The germline V gene has CDR1 SGHRS and CDR2 YFSETQ. Trimming took 4 bases from V and 8 from J, leaving 16 bases between them. Written as DNA, the CDR3 is TGCGCCAGCAGCGAAGGTCTTCCGAGCGATGAGCAGTTCTTC. Translating gives CASSEGLPSDEQFF.

This chain connects TRBV18 to TRBJ2-1; 7 bases are shared with TRBD1. The CDR3 covers 13 residues. V shed 4 bases and J 5 bases; nucleotides not matched to a gene: 2. Germline CDR1 and CDR2: KGHSH and LQKENI. CDR3 protein: CASSLGTDNEQFF. CDR3 coding DNA: TGTGCCAGCTCACTGGGGACAGACAATGAGCAGTTCTTC.

V and J are TRBV5-6 and TRBJ2-1, with no clear D. The CDR3 sequence is 13 residues long. Deletions cut 0 bases from V and 10 bases from J, with 11 bases between. The germline gives CDR1 SGHDT, CDR2 YYEEEE. CDR3 region: CASSLVAAHEQFF. The DNA for the CDR3 is TGTGCCAGCAGCTTGGTGGCAGCTCACGAGCAGTTCTTC.

The genes are TRBV6-1 and TRBJ1-3, with TRBD1 matching 8 bases. J lost 2 bases, V lost 2 bases, and 8 bases had no gene match. From germline, CDR1 is MNHNS and CDR2 SASEGT. This CDR3 contains 17 residues. The CDR3: CASSESAGQGPGNTIYF. The CDR3, as DNA: TGTGCCAGCAGTGAAAGTGCCGGACAGGGCCCTGGAAACACCATATATTTT.

The V and J genes are TRBV18 and TRBJ1-6; no firm D call. V shed 2 bases and J shed 7 bases, with 15 bases lying between them. The CDR3 spans 16 residues. CDR1 is KGHSH, CDR2 LQKENI, per germline. In DNA form, the CDR3 reads TGTGCCAGCTCACCAAACTCGGGAAACCAAAATTCACCCCTCCACTTT. Translating it yields CASSPNSGNQNSPLHF.

This clone showed up just a few times. The gene calls are TRBV29-1 and TRBJ2-2, with 7 nucleotides matching TRBD1. The CDR3 sequence is 11 residues long. Trimming removed 6 bases from V and 6 bases from J; junction bases left unmatched: 1. From germline, CDR1 is SQVTM and CDR2 ANQGSEA. This chain's CDR3 is CSVGQAGELFF. CDR3 nucleotide sequence: TGCAGCGTAGGACAGGCCGGGGAGCTGTTTTTT.

This chain links TRBV6-1 with TRBJ1-2; D remains unclear. The CDR3 runs 14 residues. V was shortened by 3 bases and J by 1 base, with 9 bases between the two germline ends. Germline CDR1 is MNHNS and CDR2 is SASEGT. CDR3 in DNA: TGTGCCAGCAGTGAGTCTGTGGGTAACTATGGCTACACCTTC. This codes for CASSESVGNYGYTF.

The chain combines TRBV2 with TRBJ1-4, with D uncertain. Trimming removed 6 bases at V and 7 bases at J, with 9 bases between. Germline V gene data show CDR1 as SNHLY and CDR2 as FYNNEI. The CDR3 has 12 residues. The CDR3 is CASSGLGEKLFF. The CDR3 DNA reads TGTGCCAGCAGCGGGCTGGGTGAAAAACTGTTTTTT.

V usage is TRBV4-1 and J usage is TRBJ2-7; possible D gene TRBD1, 5 bases. The CDR3 is made up of 14 amino acids. Germline V CDR1 and CDR2: MGHRA, YSYEKL. The V end lost 1 base, the J end lost 5 bases, and 12 bases lay between the germline ends. CDR3 sequence reads: CASSQVRASDEQYF. The CDR3 DNA reads TGCGCCAGCAGCCAAGTCAGGGCGAGCGACGAGCAGTACTTC.

The DNA of the CDR3 is TGTGCCAGCAGCCGGGGTGCTGGAAACACCATATATTTT. It encodes CASSRGAGNTIYF. The chain links TRBV7-2 to TRBJ1-3; D gene unclear. Trimming removed 5 bases at V and 2 bases at J, with 7 bases between. CDR3 size: 13 residues. Germline V gene sequence: CDR1 SGHTA, CDR2 FQGNSA.